The rows below give T cell receptor beta chains drawn from one sample of a study of T cell repertoires in cytomegalovirus infection. TCRdb analysed the reads with MiXCR anew, one entry per CDR3 protein. The table has some 700,000 distinct CDR3 sequences, 35% to 45% seen once. The sequencing input was PBMCs. The receptors shown here come from a human donor in good health (CMV status not recorded). Some clones in this sample may be carry-over from other donors' samples. CDR3s include the opening cysteine and the closing phenylalanine or tryptophan. The order of the fields is clone size, J gene, D gene, V gene, CDR3 DNA, CDR3 protein. A D gene is named only where the DNA matches it firmly. Only some rows state a clone size, as once, few, many or a class for expanded clones.

size: NA; J: TRBJ1-2; D: NA; V: TRBV20-1; DNA: TGCAGTGCCACTACCGGGGCCAGAGCCCTTTATGGCTACACCTTC; CDR3: CSATTGARALYGYTF
size: few; J: TRBJ2-7; D: TRBD2; V: TRBV28; DNA: TGTGCCAGCAGCCCCCCAGGGACTAGCGGCGTCCACGAGCAGTACTTC; CDR3: CASSPPGTSGVHEQYF
size: few; J: TRBJ1-2; D: NA; V: TRBV4-2; DNA: TGTGCCAGCAGGCCTCGAGACGACTATGGCTACACCTTC; CDR3: CASRPRDDYGYTF
size: NA; J: TRBJ1-2; D: TRBD1; V: TRBV28; DNA: TGTGCCAGCAGTATACCGGGACAGGGCTTTTCTAACTATGGCTACACCTTC; CDR3: CASSIPGQGFSNYGYTF
size: few; J: TRBJ1-1; D: NA; V: TRBV12-3/TRBV12-4; DNA: TGTGCCAGCAGTGGGCGATTGGAGAACACTGAAGCTTTCTTT; CDR3: CASSGRLENTEAFF
size: NA; J: TRBJ2-7; D: TRBD2; V: TRBV15; DNA: TGTGCCACCAGCAGAGCTGGACTAGTTGACGAGCAGTACTTC; CDR3: CATSRAGLVDEQYF
size: NA; J: TRBJ2-5; D: TRBD2; V: TRBV6-5; DNA: TGTGCCAGCAGTTACTCGAGGGTCGCGGGAGGCGTCCGGGAGACCCAGTACTTC; CDR3: CASSYSRVAGGVRETQYF
size: NA; J: TRBJ1-1; D: NA; V: TRBV6-1; DNA: TGTGCCAGCAGCTCCCACAGAGGCAGGTTGGGCACTGAAGCTTTCTTT; CDR3: CASSSHRGRLGTEAFF
size: few; J: TRBJ2-6; D: TRBD2; V: TRBV12-3/TRBV12-4; DNA: TGTGCCAGCAGCTTTTCGGGAGGGATTTTCTCTGGGGCCAACGTCCTGACTTTC; CDR3: CASSFSGGIFSGANVLTF
size: NA; J: TRBJ1-1; D: NA; V: TRBV3-1; DNA: TGTGCCAGCAGCCAAGTCGGGTCCGGGGCTTTCTTT; CDR3: CASSQVGSGAFF
size: NA; J: TRBJ1-2; D: NA; V: TRBV19; DNA: TGTGCCAGTACCATATCGGACGTCCAGAGCTATGGCTACACCTTC; CDR3: CASTISDVQSYGYTF
size: NA; J: TRBJ2-5; D: TRBD1; V: TRBV19; DNA: TGTGCCAGTAGTCCGACAGGGGCCCAAGAGACCCAGTACTTC; CDR3: CASSPTGAQETQYF
size: many; J: TRBJ2-6; D: NA; V: TRBV7-8; DNA: TGTGCCAGCAGCTTAATGTCAGCCCGACTTTGGTCTGGGGCCAACGTCCTGACTTTC; CDR3: CASSLMSARLWSGANVLTF
size: many; J: TRBJ2-7; D: NA; V: TRBV12-3/TRBV12-4; DNA: TGTGCCAGCAGTTTGGGCAGGCGCTCCTACGAGCAGTACTTC; CDR3: CASSLGRRSYEQYF
size: NA; J: TRBJ1-6; D: TRBD1; V: TRBV20-1; DNA: TGCAGCTCCGGGACAGCAAATACTTCACCCCTCCACTTT; CDR3: CSSGTANTSPLHF
size: many; J: TRBJ2-7; D: NA; V: TRBV7-8; DNA: TGTGCCAGCAGCCTTGGGCGCGACGAGCAGTACTTC; CDR3: CASSLGRDEQYF
size: few; J: TRBJ1-5; D: NA; V: TRBV27; DNA: TGTGCCAGCAGTTTATTCCCCAGGGGCGATAGCAATCAGCCCCAGCATTTT; CDR3: CASSLFPRGDSNQPQHF
size: NA; J: TRBJ1-1; D: NA; V: TRBV19; DNA: TGTGCCAGTAGTATAGATCAAAGGGCCGGTGGCACTGAAGCTTTCTTT; CDR3: CASSIDQRAGGTEAFF
size: few; J: TRBJ2-1; D: NA; V: TRBV12-3/TRBV12-4; DNA: TGTGCCAGCATAGGGGTCAATGAGCAGTTCTTC; CDR3: CASIGVNEQFF